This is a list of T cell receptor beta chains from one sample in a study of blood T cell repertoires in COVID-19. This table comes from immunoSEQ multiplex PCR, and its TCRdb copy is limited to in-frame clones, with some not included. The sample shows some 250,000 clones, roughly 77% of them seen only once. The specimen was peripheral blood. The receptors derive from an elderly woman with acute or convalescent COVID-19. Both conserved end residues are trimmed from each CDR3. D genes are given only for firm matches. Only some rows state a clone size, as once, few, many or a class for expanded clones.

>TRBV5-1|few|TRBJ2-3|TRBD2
ASSRTSGSTDTQY
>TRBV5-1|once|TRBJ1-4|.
ASSLEGRVNEKLF
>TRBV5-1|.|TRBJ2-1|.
ASSYEGVLIEQF
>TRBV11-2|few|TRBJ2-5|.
ASSLSVTGPGETQY
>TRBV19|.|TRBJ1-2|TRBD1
ASSMDRGPDGYT
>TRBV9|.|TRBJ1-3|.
ASSGSSGNTIY
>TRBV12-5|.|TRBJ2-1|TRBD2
ASGLTLGGVRNEQF
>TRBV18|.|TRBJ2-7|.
ASSPASSSYEQY
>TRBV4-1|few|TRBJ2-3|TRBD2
ASSRASGVNTDTQY
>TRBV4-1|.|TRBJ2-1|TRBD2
ASSRERGAYNEQF
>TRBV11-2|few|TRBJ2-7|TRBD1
ASSLLQGTPYEQY
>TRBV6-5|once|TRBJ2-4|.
ASMGGQLAKNIQY
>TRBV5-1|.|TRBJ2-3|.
ASSLEGQDTDTQY
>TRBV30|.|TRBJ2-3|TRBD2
AWSGLAGNTDTQY
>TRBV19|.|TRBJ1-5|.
ASSIDLGGMGNQPQH
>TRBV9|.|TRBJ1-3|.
ASSAGPAGNTIY
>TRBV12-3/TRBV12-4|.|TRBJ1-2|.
ASSFLLSGYT